This TCR beta chain was documented in a study of blood T cell repertoires in COVID-19. Looking at the study overall: PBMCs, B-cell-depleted T cells, or T cells were the source of the cDNA or gDNA that made up the material.

Assay: immunoSEQ multiplex PCR; the TCRdb copy retains only in-frame clones and omits some. The sample gives about 210,000 clones, roughly 82% of which show up once; approximately 12% is in the top ten. The CDR3 is 16 residues long. V was clipped by 0 bases and J by 3 bases; unmatched bases: 5. Germline V gene sequence: CDR1 LGHNA, CDR2 YSLEER. This receptor was identified in a woman between 40 and 55 years old with acute or convalescent COVID-19. The chain is built from TRBV4-3 and TRBJ2-7; 10 bases are shared with TRBD2. Sequences were obtained from peripheral blood. CDR3 bases: TGCGCCAGCAGCCAAGATAGGGTAGCGGGAGGCTACGAGCAGTACTTC. Its protein is CASSQDRVAGGYEQYF.